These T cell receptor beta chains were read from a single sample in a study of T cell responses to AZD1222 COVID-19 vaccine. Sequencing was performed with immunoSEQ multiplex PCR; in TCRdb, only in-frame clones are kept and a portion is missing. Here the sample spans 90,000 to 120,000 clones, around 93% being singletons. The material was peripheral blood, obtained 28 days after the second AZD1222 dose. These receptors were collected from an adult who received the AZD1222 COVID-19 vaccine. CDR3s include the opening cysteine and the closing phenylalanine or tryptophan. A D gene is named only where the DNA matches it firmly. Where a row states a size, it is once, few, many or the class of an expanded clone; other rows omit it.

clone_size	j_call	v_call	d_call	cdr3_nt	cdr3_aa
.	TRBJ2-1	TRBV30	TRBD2	TGTGCCTGGAGGCGGACTAGCGGCTCCTACAATGAGCAGTTCTTC	CAWRRTSGSYNEQFF
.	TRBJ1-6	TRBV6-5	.	TGTGCCAGCGGAGGGTTAAGTTCACCCCTCCACTTT	CASGGLSSPLHF
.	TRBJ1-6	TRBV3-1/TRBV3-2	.	TGTGCCAGCAGCCAAGCAGGGGTGCGAAATTCACCCCTCCACTTT	CASSQAGVRNSPLHF
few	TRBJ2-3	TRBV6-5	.	TGTGCCAGCACCGAGGACGGGAGCACAGATACGCAGTATTTT	CASTEDGSTDTQYF
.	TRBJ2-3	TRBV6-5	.	TGTGCCAGCAGTTATCTGGATACGCAGTATTTT	CASSYLDTQYF
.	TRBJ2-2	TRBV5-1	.	TGCGCCAGCAGCTTTCCGAACACCGGGGAGCTGTTTTTT	CASSFPNTGELFF
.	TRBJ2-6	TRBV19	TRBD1	TGTGCCAGTAGTAAGGGACAGGGAGGCTCTGGGGCCAACGTCCTGACTTTC	CASSKGQGGSGANVLTF
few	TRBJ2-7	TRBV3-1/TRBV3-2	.	TGTGCCAGCAGCCAAGACAGGGGGGGATCCTACGAGCAGTACTTC	CASSQDRGGSYEQYF
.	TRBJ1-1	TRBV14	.	TGTGCCAGCAGCCACATCGCGGGGTTGAACACTGAAGCTTTCTTT	CASSHIAGLNTEAFF
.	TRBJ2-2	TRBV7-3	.	TGTGCCAGCAGCCCGGTGGGGGTTAACACCGGGGAGCTGTTTTTT	CASSPVGVNTGELFF
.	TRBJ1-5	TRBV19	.	TGTGCCAGTAGTGCAAACAGGGTGGATCAGCCCCAGCATTTT	CASSANRVDQPQHF
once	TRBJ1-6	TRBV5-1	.	TGCGCCAGCAGCCTGGTGGACGGTTGGAATTCACCCCTCCACTTT	CASSLVDGWNSPLHF
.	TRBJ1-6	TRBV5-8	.	TGTGCCAGCAGCTTGGCAGGGGAATGGAATTCACCCCTCCACTTT	CASSLAGEWNSPLHF
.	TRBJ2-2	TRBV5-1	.	TGCGCCAGCAGCTTGGTAGGGGGGGCCGGTACCGGGGAGCTGTTTTTT	CASSLVGGAGTGELFF
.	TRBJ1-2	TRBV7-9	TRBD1	TGTGCCAGCAAGATAGACAGGGCTGGAGGCTACACCTTC	CASKIDRAGGYTF
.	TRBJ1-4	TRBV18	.	TGTGCCAGCTCACCGGAAGGGGGGTTTGAAAAACTGTTTTTT	CASSPEGGFEKLFF
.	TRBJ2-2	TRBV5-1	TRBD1	TGCGCCAGCAGCTTGGAAACAGGGGGTACCGGGGAGCTGTTTTTT	CASSLETGGTGELFF
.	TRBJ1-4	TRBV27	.	TGTGCCAGCAGTTTGGGGGCGGGTAATGAAAAACTGTTTTTT	CASSLGAGNEKLFF
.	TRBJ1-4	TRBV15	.	TGTGCCACCACCCCCCTCCCAACGACTAATGAAAAACTGTTTTTT	CATTPLPTTNEKLFF
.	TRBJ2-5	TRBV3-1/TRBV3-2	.	TGTGCCAGCAGCCAAAATCCAGGGCCCCAAGAGACCCAGTACTTC	CASSQNPGPQETQYF
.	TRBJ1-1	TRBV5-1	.	TGCGCCAGCAGCTTGGTAGGGGGTAGCACTGAAGCTTTCTTT	CASSLVGGSTEAFF
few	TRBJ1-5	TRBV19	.	TGTGCCAGTAGTATAGATCTAGGCCCGAGGCAGCCCCAGCATTTT	CASSIDLGPRQPQHF
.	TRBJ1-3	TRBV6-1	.	TGTGCCAGCAGTGAAACCTTTAAACTAAACACCATATATTTT	CASSETFKLNTIYF
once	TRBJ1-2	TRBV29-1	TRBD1	TGCAGCGTTGAACTTACAGGGGGCTTCTATGGCTACACCTTC	CSVELTGGFYGYTF
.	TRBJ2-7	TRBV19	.	TGTGCCAGTAGTATTAAGCTTGGGGGAGTCGAGCAGTACTTC	CASSIKLGGVEQYF
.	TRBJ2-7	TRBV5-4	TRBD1	TGTGCCAGCAGCGGTACCGGACAGGGCTACGAGCAGTACTTC	CASSGTGQGYEQYF
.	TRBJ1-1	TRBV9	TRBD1	TGTGCCAGCAGCCTGAGGGACAGGGCAACTGAAGCTTTCTTT	CASSLRDRATEAFF
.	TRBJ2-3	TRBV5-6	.	TGTGCCAGCAGCTTGGCTCCGGGGGAGGTTGGGGATACGCAGTATTTT	CASSLAPGEVGDTQYF
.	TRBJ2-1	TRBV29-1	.	TGCAGCGTAGGGAGAGAGCAGTTCTTC	CSVGREQFF
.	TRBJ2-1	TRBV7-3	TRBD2	TGTGCCAGCAGCTCCGGACTAGCGGGCGAGCAGTTCTTC	CASSSGLAGEQFF
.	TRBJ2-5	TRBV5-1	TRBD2	TGCGCCAGCAGCCCTGCCTTAGGAGCGGGAGTAGGGGAGACCCAGTACTTC	CASSPALGAGVGETQYF